This TCR beta chain is drawn from a study of blood T cell repertoires in COVID-19. Sequenced by immunoSEQ multiplex PCR; TCRdb stores in-frame clones only, minus some. The table records approximately 260,000 clones, 75% to 90% of them present only once. Trimming took 2 bases from V and 8 from J, leaving 9 bases between them. The length of the CDR3 is 13 residues. The germline CDR1 and CDR2 sequences are LNHDA and SQIVND (reference sequence). This TCR was recovered from a middle-aged woman with acute COVID-19. The chain joins TRBV19 to TRBJ1-4; the D gene is possibly TRBD1 (5 bases). Input material: PBMCs or T cells enriched from blood (not recorded which). CDR3 sequence: CASSIQGAEKLFF. The CDR3 DNA reads as TGTGCCAGTAGTATACAAGGGGCGGAAAAACTGTTTTTT.